This TCR beta chain was recorded in a study of T cell repertoires in cytomegalovirus infection. Overall study context: Peptides in the study included HLA-C-restricted and HLA-B-restricted CMV epitopes. TCR beta signatures that were public indicated CMV infection and matching HLA type.

This clonotype occurred many times. Its target is not known. Points from the study as a whole: The study found HLA-C-restricted CMV-specific TCR beta clonotypes dominating the ex vivo response.

TCRdb reprocessed the reads via MiXCR and lists one record per CDR3 protein. This sample has over 250,000 distinct CDR3 sequences, with approximately 22% found just once. This clonotype originated in a human donor in good health (CMV status not recorded). Some clones in this sample may be carry-over from other donors' samples. The material was cultured PBMCs, obtained from culture after CMV antigen stimulation.

CDR3 residues: CASSRVLGVVPQYF. Here the CDR3 DNA reads TGTGCCAGCAGCCGCGTGTTGGGGGTCGTCCCTCAGTACTTC. The chain recombines TRBV7-2 with TRBJ2-4; perhaps D is TRBD1 or TRBD2 (5 bases each). With 5 bases removed from V and 12 bases from J, the gap between germline ends came to 20 bases. Germline V gene lookup returns CDR1 SGHTA and CDR2 FQGNSA. The CDR3 is 14 amino acids. The variable domain in full, completed from reference TRBV7-2 and TRBJ2-4, reads GAGVSQSPSNKVTEKGKDVELRCDPISGHTALYWYRQSLGQGLEFLIYFQGNSAPDKSGLPSDRFSAERTGGSVSTLTIQRTQQEDSAVYLCASSRVLGVVPQYFGAGTRLSVL.